The sequence of this T cell receptor (beta chain) was determined in a study of T cell changes during pregnancy in multiple sclerosis. The V end was cut by 2 bases, the J end by 0 bases, with 3 bases between. The CDR3 is 13 amino acids. The V gene's germline CDR1 is SGHTA and CDR2 FQGNSA. Clones were read by immunoSEQ multiplex PCR, and TCRdb kept only the in-frame ones, dropping some. This sample carries about 49,000 clones, 85% to 90% of them seen once, and the ten largest clones take over 4%. The chain uses TRBV7-2 and TRBJ2-3; the D is unclear. This specimen consisted of peripheral blood, obtained after pregnancy. The receptor's source is a female donor in good health, enrolled as a control in a pregnancy study. The CDR3 spells CASSLPSTDTQYF. For the CDR3, the DNA is TGTGCCAGCAGCTTACCTAGCACAGATACGCAGTATTTT.